This TCR beta chain was obtained from a study of T cells in Graves' hyperthyroidism and ophthalmopathy (dated by TCRdb to the late 2010s). Background for the entire study: A discovery cohort of roughly 100 patients, about 40 with Graves' ophthalmopathy and 57 with stable Graves' hyperthyroidism, was used to find distinguishing TCR V-J signatures. In about 6 Graves' hyperthyroidism patients, the study also compared T-cell repertoires from thyroid tissue with T-cell repertoires from blood. For training and testing, the approximately 92 patients in the discovery cohort were randomly divided in a 7:3 ratio. Prospective prediction of ophthalmopathy was tested in an independent validation cohort of some 20 hyperthyroidism patients and 15 to 17 patients who later progressed to ophthalmopathy. Following sampling, methimazole starting at 30 mg daily was given to hyperthyroidism patients, and high-dose intravenous methylprednisolone was given to ophthalmopathy patients. According to the paper, TCR Vbeta CDR3 sequencing was carried out on about 140 peripheral blood samples, which came from fewer than 50 ophthalmopathy, approximately 72 hyperthyroidism and approximately 17 progressor patients. The full study reports these points: Most expanded thyroid clonotypes (frequency above 0.001) were also detected in blood, suggesting blood repertoires may reflect thyroid immune responses. No statistical method was used to fix the sample size in advance, and group allocation was not hidden from the investigators. In validation, the model predicted progression to ophthalmopathy with around 71% sensitivity and about 72% specificity, a median of 6.5 months before onset. Ophthalmopathy was separated from stable hyperthyroidism by a 13 V-J signature model, with approximately 89% sensitivity and about 81% specificity obtained in cross-validation and 80%/75% obtained in testing.

The TCR beta CDR3 regions were amplified from the RNA transcripts. A first-round RT-PCR of the TCR CDR3 used the HTBI primer set with the Qiagen OneStep RT-PCR kit. Libraries were constructed in a second round of multiplex PCR, after which size selection and purification were carried out. Paired-end sequencing of the libraries was performed with 100 bp reads on an Illumina HiSeq2000. The authors' pipeline ran thus. Raw data were processed with SOAPnuke, discarding reads with adapters, uncalled bases, mean Phred below 15, or no exact constant-primer or identifier match. COPE v1.2.5 was used to merge high-quality paired reads, and clonotypes were defined as unique nucleotide sequences. MiTCR v1.1 was used to align the clonotypes against IMGT TRBV, TRBD and TRBJ reference segments. The analysis included only V-J combinations with a frequency above 0.0001, which together covered around 99% of the repertoires. The TCS score was defined as the ratio of F50 (clonal expansion) to E x V (chaos), calculated using BLOSUM62-based TCRdist between CDR3 peptides within each V-J. Welch's t-statistics and random forest reduced fewer than 600 V-J features to about 13, which were used in a naive Bayes classifier (R e1071). The Morisita-Horn index was used to measure how similar the thyroid and blood repertoires were. TCRdb reanalyzed the raw reads on its own, using fastp at Q25 for trimming and MiXCR for clone calling, and kept in-frame beta chains. Records with the same CDR3 protein are collapsed into one entry carrying the most frequent genes and DNA. TCRdb assigned the V and J calls; the authors' analysis was not used. Across this sample there are fewer than 750,000 distinct CDR3 sequences, with 46% seen only once. Jointly, the top ten make up about 8.3% of the sample.

This clonotype was counted ten times or more. The target of this receptor is not known. There are no base qualities to consult, and no much larger clone falls within one base. A patient counted as having stable Graves' hyperthyroidism if no progression to ophthalmopathy occurred over 18 months of follow-up. The hyperthyroidism patients were between 18 and 65 years old and newly diagnosed, with a disease duration of less than 2 months. Patients with uncontrolled infections, other autoimmune diseases, pregnancy or lactation were excluded. Diagnoses were based on clinical symptoms, serum thyroxine and TRAb, thyroid ultrasound and orbital computed tomography. Total RNA was extracted with Trizol reagent, and quality was checked on an Agilent 2100 Bioanalyzer. Trimming at the junction amounts to 3 bases on V and 5 bases on J, and the germline ends lie 7 bases apart. Reading from cysteine to phenylalanine, the CDR3 counts 11 amino acids. The CDR3 DNA has 33 bases and is translated from base 1. From the germline V gene (reference sequence), CDR1 is DFQATT and CDR2 is SNEGSKA.

This TCR was sampled from a woman aged 18-29 years with Graves' hyperthyroidism. Sequences were obtained from peripheral blood or thyroid tissue (not recorded which). The chain is made from TRBV20-1 and TRBJ2-5; TRBD2 is possibly the D segment (5 matching bases). The DNA sequence reads TGCAGTGCTAGGGAGCGGGAGACCCAGTACTTC. The encoded protein is CSARERETQYF.